The 9 T cell receptor beta chains given below trace back to one sample, sequenced in a study of shared clonotypes between healthy human individuals. Only in-frame clones appear in the TCRdb table, and some are missing; sequencing was by immunoSEQ multiplex PCR. In the table there are about 1.1 million clones, around 82% of which are singletons. The sample taken for sequencing was memory CD4+ T cells from PBMCs. Subset in this sample: CD45RA-negative fraction. Receptor source: a man younger than 35 in good health. Some clones in this sample may be carry-over from other donors' samples.

The rearrangement uses TRBV5-1 and TRBJ2-3; 12 bases align to TRBD1. The CDR3 spans 16 residues. J was trimmed by 4 bases and V by 0 bases; bases with no gene match: 3. Per the germline V gene, CDR1 is SGHRS and CDR2 is YFSETQ. DNA of the CDR3: TGCGCCAGCAGCTTGGCAGGGACAGGGGGCGCAGATACGCAGTATTTT. This translates into CASSLAGTGGADTQYF.

CDR3 sequence reads: CASSDVGNNEQFF. CDR3 DNA sequence: TGTGCCAGCAGTGATGTCGGGAATAATGAGCAGTTCTTC. The chain uses TRBV6-1 and TRBJ2-1; perhaps TRBD2 as D (5 bases). The V and J ends lost 3 bases and 7 bases respectively, with 10 bases between them. Germline V gene sequence: CDR1 MNHNS, CDR2 SASEGT. The CDR3 consists of 13 residues.

V gene TRBV28 combines with J gene TRBJ2-4, with 14 bases fitting TRBD2. This CDR3 has 17 amino acids. V dropped 3 bases and J dropped 6; count of bases not matched to a gene: 7. Germline-derived CDR1 and CDR2 are MDHEN and SYDVKM. The CDR3 DNA reads TGTGCCAGCAGTTTCGGACTAGCGGGAGGAAACGGAAACATTCAGTACTTC. It specifies CASSFGLAGGNGNIQYF.

V and J are TRBV5-1 and TRBJ2-5, with TRBD2 matching 11 bases. Germline CDR1 SGHRS, CDR2 YFSETQ. V dropped 1 base and J dropped 5; count of bases not matched to a gene: 4. This CDR3 contains 15 residues. For the CDR3, the DNA is TGCGCCAGCAGCTTGACGCCTAGCGGGAGGGAGACCCAGTACTTC. The encoded protein is CASSLTPSGRETQYF. The complete variable domain, with remaining parts taken from reference TRBV5-1 and TRBJ2-5, reads KAGVTQTPRYLIKTRGQQVTLSCSPISGHRSVSWYQQTPGQGLQFLFEYFSETQRNKGNFPGRFSGRQFSNSRSEMNVSTLELGDSALYLCASSLTPSGRETQYFGPGTRLLVL.

The chain has TRBV11-2 and TRBJ1-1, with TRBD1 as a possible D gene (5 bases). The V gene lost 1 base and the J gene lost 5 bases, with 14 bases spanning the gap. The CDR3 contains 15 residues. Germline CDR1 reads SGHAT; CDR2 reads FQNNGV. The CDR3 DNA is TGTGCCAGCAGCTTAGTTCCAGGGAGGAGAACTGAAGCTTTCTTT. Residues: CASSLVPGRRTEAFF.

The rearrangement links TRBV6-5 to TRBJ1-2; no firm D call. Germline CDR1 reads MNHEY; CDR2 reads SVGAGI. Trimming removed 0 bases from V and 8 bases from J, with 10 bases in between. The CDR3 loop spans 13 amino acids. For the CDR3, the DNA is TGTGCCAGCAGTTACTCATCCACCCTAGGCTACACCTTC. Translation gives CASSYSSTLGYTF.

The chain has TRBV7-8 and TRBJ1-1; no clear D. V was trimmed by 1 base and J by 8 bases, leaving 8 bases between them. The CDR3 length is 12 residues. The germline gives CDR1 SGHVS, CDR2 FQNEAQ. The CDR3 sequence: CASSLDRGEAFF. In nucleotides, the CDR3 is TGTGCCAGCAGCTTAGACCGGGGAGAAGCTTTCTTT.

The rearrangement uses TRBV4-2 and TRBJ1-3; D possibly corresponds to TRBD1 (5 bases). With 2 bases removed from V and 2 bases from J, the gap between germline ends came to 19 bases. This CDR3 has 18 amino acids. Germline V lookup: CDR1 LGHNA, CDR2 YNFKEQ. The DNA for the CDR3 is TGTGCCAGCAGCCAAACCTCCGCGAGGGGAATGGCTGGAAACACCATATATTTT. It is translated as CASSQTSARGMAGNTIYF.

The chain has TRBV2 and TRBJ2-3; TRBD2 agrees at 9 bases. The CDR3 has 14 amino acids. Per germline, CDR1 SNHLY and CDR2 FYNNEI. V lost 2 bases to trimming and J lost 14 bases; unmatched junction nucleotides: 11. This chain's CDR3 is CASSETADDSGRYF. DNA for the CDR3: TGTGCCAGCAGTGAAACCGCCGATGATAGCGGGAGGTATTTT.